Presented here are 5 T cell receptor beta chains from one specimen sequenced in a study of blood T cell repertoires in COVID-19. Profiling relied on immunoSEQ multiplex PCR, and the TCRdb table lists in-frame clones only, not all of them. In the table there are about 14,000 clones, about nine tenths of which are singletons. Sequencing used peripheral blood. These receptors all stem from a human donor in a cohort sampled during active COVID-19.

The V gene is TRBV19, the J gene TRBJ2-1, with 8 bases matching TRBD2. V shed 6 bases, J shed 5 bases, and the junction held 6 bases outside the gene matches. The CDR3 has 14 residues. Germline V gene sequence: CDR1 LNHDA, CDR2 SQIVND (reference sequence). The CDR3 bases are TGTGCCAGTAGGGTCACTAGCGGCAACAATGAGCAGTTCTTC. Amino acid sequence: CASRVTSGNNEQFF.

V and J are TRBV29-1 and TRBJ2-7; TRBD2 matches at 14 bases. V dropped 5 bases and J dropped 3; count of bases not matched to a gene: 6. Germline-derived CDR1 and CDR2 are SQVTM and ANQGSEA. The CDR3 extends over 15 amino acids. In DNA, the CDR3 is TGCAGCGTTTCCGGGACTAGCGGGAGTGGCTACGAGCAGTACTTC. Protein product: CSVSGTSGSGYEQYF.

The chain is built from TRBV19 and TRBJ2-7; 9 bases fit TRBD2. The CDR3 covers 16 residues. Germline V gene sequence: CDR1 LNHDA, CDR2 SQIVND (reference sequence). The V gene end was trimmed by 3 bases and the J gene end by 6 bases; junction bases not matched to a gene: 12. This chain's CDR3 is CASSIQIAGEGSEQYF. In DNA, the CDR3 is TGTGCCAGTAGTATCCAGATAGCGGGAGAAGGCAGCGAGCAGTACTTC.

This clone has just one count. This sequence joins TRBV7-2 and TRBJ1-4, with D perhaps matching TRBD1 (6 bases). V dropped 1 base and J dropped 8 bases, with 17 bases sitting between them. The CDR3 sequence is 16 residues long. The germline gives CDR1 SGHTA, CDR2 FQGNSA. The CDR3 is CASSLDGTTRWEKLFF. DNA of the CDR3: TGTGCCAGCAGCTTAGACGGGACAACCCGGTGGGAAAAACTGTTTTTT.

V gene TRBV27 combines with J gene TRBJ2-1; 15 bases map to TRBD2. Germline trimming cut 5 bases from V and 2 bases from J; bases unmatched to any gene: 4. This CDR3 spans 17 amino acids. Germline lookup yields CDR1 MNHEY and CDR2 SMNVEV (reference sequence). CDR3 sequence reads: CASSPGLAGGAYNEQFF. The CDR3 region has the DNA TGTGCCAGCAGTCCGGGACTAGCGGGAGGTGCCTACAATGAGCAGTTCTTC.